These T cell receptor beta chains were read from a single sample in a study of tumor-infiltrating lymphocytes in glioblastoma multiforme. TCRdb re-called the multiplex PCR reads through MiXCR, storing one row per CDR3 protein. The sample contains about 16,000 distinct CDR3 sequences, roughly 73% of which appear only once. Sequencing was carried out using brain tumor tissue. These receptors were taken from a male donor with glioblastoma. Both conserved end residues are trimmed from each CDR3. Each record gives: J gene, V gene, CDR3 protein.

j_call: TRBJ2-3
v_call: TRBV5-5
cdr3_aa: ASGLAGVGADTQY

j_call: TRBJ1-1
v_call: TRBV28
cdr3_aa: ARSPGAYKAF

j_call: TRBJ2-1
v_call: TRBV29-1
cdr3_aa: SAHKLADNEQF

j_call: TRBJ2-7
v_call: TRBV18
cdr3_aa: ASSPNPVAREQY

j_call: TRBJ2-1
v_call: TRBV4-2
cdr3_aa: ASSQGDSAGNKQF

j_call: TRBJ2-7
v_call: TRBV11-1
cdr3_aa: ASSSKGQGADYEQY

j_call: TRBJ1-6
v_call: TRBV7-9
cdr3_aa: ASSLGDRVDSPLH

j_call: TRBJ2-2
v_call: TRBV20-1
cdr3_aa: SAQEEAGVESGELF

j_call: TRBJ2-4
v_call: TRBV11-1
cdr3_aa: ASSFGVGTAAKNIQY

j_call: TRBJ1-5
v_call: TRBV6-6
cdr3_aa: ASSRSSGSSNQPQH

j_call: TRBJ2-7
v_call: TRBV20-1
cdr3_aa: SATPGSISYEQY

j_call: TRBJ2-7
v_call: TRBV6-2/TRBV6-3
cdr3_aa: ASSFEGAGAIYEQY

j_call: TRBJ2-1
v_call: TRBV11-2
cdr3_aa: ASSLGLAGESEQF

j_call: TRBJ1-1
v_call: TRBV20-1
cdr3_aa: SAPLNGQKNTEAF

j_call: TRBJ1-1
v_call: TRBV12-3/TRBV12-4
cdr3_aa: ASSRRTENTEAF

j_call: TRBJ1-6
v_call: TRBV29-1
cdr3_aa: SVSRDRKSPLH

j_call: TRBJ2-2
v_call: TRBV11-2
cdr3_aa: ASSRQGNTGELL

j_call: TRBJ1-1
v_call: TRBV12-5
cdr3_aa: VSGTPTGVNTEAF

j_call: TRBJ2-3
v_call: TRBV12-3/TRBV12-4
cdr3_aa: ASRVDSFTQY

j_call: TRBJ2-7
v_call: TRBV6-5
cdr3_aa: ASRTPRLAGDYEQY

j_call: TRBJ1-3
v_call: TRBV7-9
cdr3_aa: ASSLATGFIGNTIY

j_call: TRBJ1-5
v_call: TRBV6-5
cdr3_aa: ASSSSGGSGQPQH

j_call: TRBJ1-4
v_call: TRBV6-5
cdr3_aa: ASSYTTGGDEKLF

j_call: TRBJ2-7
v_call: TRBV10-3
cdr3_aa: AVSWDRAYEQY

j_call: TRBJ2-1
v_call: TRBV6-6
cdr3_aa: AGTLKRLMAGGYNEQF

j_call: TRBJ2-3
v_call: TRBV6-6
cdr3_aa: ASSRSGKDTQY

j_call: TRBJ2-3
v_call: TRBV20-1
cdr3_aa: SALRTGATLNKQD

j_call: TRBJ2-1
v_call: TRBV10-3
cdr3_aa: AISNRVSGSDDQF

j_call: TRBJ1-1
v_call: TRBV6-5
cdr3_aa: ASKVRANTEAF

j_call: TRBJ2-1
v_call: TRBV20-1
cdr3_aa: SPSSKGAFPRGGMVHRRYNEQF

j_call: TRBJ2-7
v_call: TRBV11-2
cdr3_aa: ASSPLRVGYEQY

j_call: TRBJ2-1
v_call: TRBV20-1
cdr3_aa: SARDRVLAGREQF

j_call: TRBJ2-7
v_call: TRBV11-2
cdr3_aa: ASSFSSPALYEQY

j_call: TRBJ2-5
v_call: TRBV20-1
cdr3_aa: SAGQGDGETQY

j_call: TRBJ2-3
v_call: TRBV11-2
cdr3_aa: ASSVDIADTQY

j_call: TRBJ2-3
v_call: TRBV5-8
cdr3_aa: ASSRGTDMQY

j_call: TRBJ2-7
v_call: TRBV11-2
cdr3_aa: ASSLSSLALYERY

j_call: TRBJ2-1
v_call: TRBV13
cdr3_aa: ASSLDASTTEDEQF

j_call: TRBJ1-2
v_call: TRBV13
cdr3_aa: ASSHVRDRVFYT

j_call: TRBJ1-1
v_call: TRBV7-8
cdr3_aa: ASSSGHTEAF

j_call: TRBJ2-2
v_call: TRBV11-2
cdr3_aa: ASSLGTMYTGELF